This T cell receptor beta chain was recorded in a study of vaccination and CD4 T cells after COVID-19. Overall study context: Overlapping spike peptides from SARS-CoV-2, HCoV-NL63, HCoV-OC43 and HCoV-229E served to stimulate the cells. The study's findings and limits: Data came from relatively few convalescent patients and lacked early post-infection timepoints.

The treatment is: approximately nine-day PBMC culture with coronavirus spike peptide pools or control peptides (ViraFEST assay). Having spent approximately 9 days in culture, CD4+ T cells were then isolated by negative selection. Sequencing of cultured CD4+ T cell DNA used the Oncomine TCR Beta short-read assay. TCRdb fed the PCR reads into MiXCR, producing one record per CDR3 protein. Among thousands of distinct CDR3 sequences listed, around 16% were seen once. By share of the sample, this clonotype is medium-sized. Its antigen is currently unknown. CDR1 is SGHNT, CDR2 YYREEE, per germline (reference sequence). The CDR3 is made up of 14 amino acids. After removal of 4 bases from V and 4 bases from J, the junction contained 3 bases not matched to a gene.

The sequencing input was CD4+ T cells from blood, cultured in vitro. V gene TRBV5-4 combines with J gene TRBJ1-1; 11 bases are a match to TRBD1. This TCR derives from a human donor who had recovered from COVID-19. The CDR3 loop reads CASSLGQGGTEAFF. The CDR3 DNA reads TGTGCCAGCAGCCTGGGACAGGGGGGCACTGAAGCTTTCTTT.